This T cell receptor (beta chain) was sequenced in a study of identical twins. TCRdb called the 5' RACE reads again in MiXCR, with one record for every CDR3 protein. In the table there are about 520,000 distinct CDR3 sequences, around 20% of which are singletons. Germline CDR1 ENHRY, CDR2 SYGVKD. This CDR3 spans 12 amino acids. The V end lost 10 bases, the J end lost 0 bases, and 9 bases lay between the germline ends. This clonotype occurred many times. This sample also appeared in a second study, on T cells expressing NK-cell markers.

The gene calls are TRBV10-3 and TRBJ1-1, with a tentative D call TRBD1 (6 bases). Sequenced input: CD4+ T cells sorted from blood. The TCR was taken from a woman between 18 and 29 years old in good health. DNA of the CDR3: TGTGCCACCACAGGGATGAACACTGAAGCTTTCTTT. Encoded protein: CATTGMNTEAFF.